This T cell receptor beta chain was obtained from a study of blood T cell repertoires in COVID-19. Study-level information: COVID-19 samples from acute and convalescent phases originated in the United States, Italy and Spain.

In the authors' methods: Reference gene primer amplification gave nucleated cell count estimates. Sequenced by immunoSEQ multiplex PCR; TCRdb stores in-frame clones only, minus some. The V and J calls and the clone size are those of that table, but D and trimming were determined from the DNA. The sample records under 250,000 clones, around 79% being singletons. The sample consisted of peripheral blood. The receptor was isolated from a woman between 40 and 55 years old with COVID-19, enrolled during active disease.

The CDR3 here is CASSYRGLAGGPNKQYF. The CDR3 DNA is TGTGCCAGCAGTTACAGGGGACTAGCGGGAGGGCCGAACAAGCAGTACTTC. The gene calls are TRBV27 and TRBJ2-7; 16 nucleotides agree with TRBD2. Germline CDR1 and CDR2: MNHEY and SMNVEV (reference sequence). The V segment lost 4 bases and the J segment 8 bases; nucleotides outside the gene matches: 11. The CDR3 is made up of 17 amino acids.